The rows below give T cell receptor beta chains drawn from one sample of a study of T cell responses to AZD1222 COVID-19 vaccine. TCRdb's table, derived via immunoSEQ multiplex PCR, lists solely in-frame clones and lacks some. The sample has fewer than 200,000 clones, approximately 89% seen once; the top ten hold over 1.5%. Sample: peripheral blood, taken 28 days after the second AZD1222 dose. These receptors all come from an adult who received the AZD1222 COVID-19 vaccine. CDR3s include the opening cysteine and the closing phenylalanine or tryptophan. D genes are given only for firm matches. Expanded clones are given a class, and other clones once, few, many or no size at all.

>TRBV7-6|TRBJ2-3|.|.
CASSLAATPLDTQYF
TGTGCCAGCAGCTTAGCGGCCACCCCCCTCGATACGCAGTATTTT
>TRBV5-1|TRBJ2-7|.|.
CASSLGQGISNEQYF
TGCGCCAGCAGCTTGGGGCAGGGTATTAGCAACGAGCAGTACTTC
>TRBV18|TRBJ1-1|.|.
CASSEQGAEAFF
TGTGCCAGCTCAGAACAGGGAGCTGAAGCTTTCTTT
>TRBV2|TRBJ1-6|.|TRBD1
CASSEDRGVSSPLHF
TGTGCCAGCAGTGAGGACAGGGGTGTAAGTTCACCCCTCCACTTT
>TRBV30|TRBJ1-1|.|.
CAWSVWEGGNTEAFF
TGTGCCTGGAGTGTGTGGGAGGGCGGGAACACTGAAGCTTTCTTT
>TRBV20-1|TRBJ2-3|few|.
CSAKVDTQYF
TGCAGTGCTAAGGTGGATACGCAGTATTTT
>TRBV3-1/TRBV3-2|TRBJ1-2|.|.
CASSHPGVPNYGYTF
TGTGCCAGCAGCCACCCAGGGGTCCCTAACTATGGCTACACCTTC
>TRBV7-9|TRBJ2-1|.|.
CASSLLGVRYNEQFF
TGTGCCAGCAGCTTACTGGGGGTTCGATACAATGAGCAGTTCTTC
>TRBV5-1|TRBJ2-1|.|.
CASIWGDSATYNEQFF
TGCGCCAGCATTTGGGGCGATAGCGCTACCTACAATGAGCAGTTCTTC
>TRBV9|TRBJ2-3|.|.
CASSVGYHTDTQYF
TGTGCCAGCAGCGTGGGGTATCACACAGATACGCAGTATTTT
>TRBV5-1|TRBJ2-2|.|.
CASSLSATGELFF
TGCGCCAGCAGCTTGTCCGCGACCGGGGAGCTGTTTTTT
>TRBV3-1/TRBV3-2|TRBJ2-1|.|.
CASSHTKTYNEQFF
TGTGCCAGCAGCCACACTAAAACCTACAATGAGCAGTTCTTC
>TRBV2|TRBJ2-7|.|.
CASSEARGSSYEQYF
TGTGCCAGCAGTGAAGCTCGGGGCAGCTCCTACGAGCAGTACTTC
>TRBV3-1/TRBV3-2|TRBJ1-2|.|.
CASSQGRQNGYTF
TGTGCCAGCAGCCAAGGACGACAGAATGGCTACACCTTC
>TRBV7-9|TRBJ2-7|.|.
CASSPEVQAYEQYF
TGTGCCAGCAGCCCGGAGGTGCAGGCCTACGAGCAGTACTTC
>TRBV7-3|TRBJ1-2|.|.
CASSSGGSSYGYTF
TGTGCCAGCAGTTCCGGGGGCAGCTCCTATGGCTACACCTTC
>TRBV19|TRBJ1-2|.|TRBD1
CASSTRDRGPLIRGYTF
TGTGCCAGTAGTACCCGGGACAGGGGGCCTTTAATTCGGGGCTACACCTTC
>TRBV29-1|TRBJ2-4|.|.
CSAGDSQNIQYF
TGCAGCGCCGGAGACAGCCAAAACATTCAGTACTTC
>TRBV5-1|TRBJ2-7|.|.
CASSLAGRASSYEQYF
TGCGCCAGCAGCTTGGCCGGCAGGGCGAGCTCCTACGAGCAGTACTTC
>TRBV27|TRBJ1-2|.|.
CASSLGSAYGYTF
TGTGCCAGCAGTTTGGGTTCAGCCTATGGCTACACCTTC
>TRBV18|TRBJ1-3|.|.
CATSRGAGNTIYF
TGTGCCACCTCCCGGGGAGCTGGAAACACCATATATTTT